A single sample is the source of the 30 T cell receptor beta chains below, sequenced in a study of blood T cell repertoires in COVID-19. Libraries were prepared by immunoSEQ multiplex PCR; TCRdb keeps only in-frame clonotypes and omits some of them. The sample contains approximately 120,000 clones, around 89% of which appear only once. Input material: peripheral blood. The receptors were sampled from a human donor with acute or convalescent COVID-19. The donor label of this sample is uncertain.

DNA of the CDR3: TGCGCCAGCAGCCAAGATAGCGGGGGGGCCTACAATGAGCAGTTCTTC. This translates into CASSQDSGGAYNEQFF. The chain joins TRBV4-3 to TRBJ2-1, with 11 bases aligning to TRBD2. V shed 0 bases and J 2 bases; nucleotides not matched to a gene: 0. The CDR3 has 16 residues. Germline CDR1 LGHNA, CDR2 YSLEER.

The chain has TRBV5-4 and TRBJ1-4, with TRBD1 as a possible D gene (6 bases). The ends were cut back, 6 bases at V and 1 base at J, with 10 bases in the middle. CDR3 length: 14 amino acids. Germline CDR1 is SGHNT and CDR2 is YYREEE (reference sequence). The CDR3 DNA reads as TGTGCCAGCAATCTACAGGGAACTAATGAAAAACTGTTTTTT. Translation: CASNLQGTNEKLFF.

This sequence joins TRBV12-5 and TRBJ1-2, with D unclear. The CDR3 runs to 13 residues. Trimming cost V 4 bases and J 2 bases, with 8 bases left between them. Looked up from germline, CDR1 is LGHNT and CDR2 is FRNRAP. CDR3 residues: CASGSDTNYGYTF. DNA of the CDR3: TGTGCTAGTGGTTCCGACACGAACTATGGCTACACCTTC.

This clone showed up just a few times. The chain employs TRBV7-9 and TRBJ2-2; 9 nucleotides match TRBD1. Germline-derived CDR1 and CDR2 are SEHNR and FQNEAQ (reference sequence). Losses at the gene ends were 7 bases for V and 7 bases for J; bases not matched to a gene: 7. This CDR3 has 14 residues. Here the CDR3 reads CASTRDRVIGELFF. DNA of the CDR3: TGTGCCAGCACCCGGGACAGGGTCATCGGGGAGCTGTTTTTT.

The chain uses TRBV4-2 and TRBJ1-6, with D possibly matching TRBD1 (6 bases). The CDR3 runs to 15 residues. The germline CDR1 and CDR2 sequences are LGHNA and YNFKEQ. With 4 bases removed from V and 7 bases from J, the gap between germline ends came to 14 bases. The CDR3 sequence: CASSPETGQNSPLHF. The DNA of the CDR3 is TGTGCCAGCAGCCCCGAGACAGGTCAGAATTCACCCCTCCACTTT.

The chain uses TRBV3-1 (or the pseudogene TRBV3-2) and TRBJ1-2, with TRBD1 matching 7 bases. This CDR3 region has 13 residues. Germline-derived CDR1 and CDR2 are LGHDT and YNNKEL (reference sequence). Trimming removed 4 bases from V and 4 bases from J; junction bases left unmatched: 3. CDR3 DNA: TGTGCCAGCAGCCTCAGGGGGGCCTATGGCTACACCTTC. Amino acids: CASSLRGAYGYTF.

J is TRBJ1-6 and V is TRBV4-1; D is uncertain. V gave up 1 base and J gave up 0 bases, with 16 bases separating them. The CDR3 is 19 residues long. Germline loops: CDR1 MGHRA, CDR2 YSYEKL. This CDR3 is CASSQVPGWMSSYNSPLHF. In DNA, the CDR3 is TGCGCCAGCAGCCAAGTCCCCGGGTGGATGAGCTCCTATAATTCACCCCTCCACTTT.

In this sample, this clone turned up a few times. V and J are TRBV28 and TRBJ1-5; a possible D gene is TRBD1 (6 bases). Germline V gene sequence: CDR1 MDHEN, CDR2 SYDVKM. Trimming pared 3 bases from V and 1 base from J, leaving 10 bases between. CDR3 size: 15 residues. CDR3 sequence (DNA): TGTGCCAGCAGTTTTCTCCAGGGGAGCAATCAGCCCCAGCATTTT. Encoded protein: CASSFLQGSNQPQHF.

This clone was picked up many times. The rearrangement joins TRBV10-3 to TRBJ1-4, with 9 bases identical to TRBD1. Trimming cost V 3 bases and J 7 bases; bases outside gene matches: 3. The CDR3 has 14 amino acids. Per germline, CDR1 ENHRY and CDR2 SYGVKD. The CDR3 loop is CAISDGGQGEKLFF. CDR3 nucleotides: TGTGCCATCAGTGACGGGGGACAGGGTGAAAAACTGTTTTTT.

The gene calls are TRBV3-1 (or the pseudogene TRBV3-2) and TRBJ2-3; D is undetermined. CDR3 length: 13 amino acids. V lost 3 bases and J 2 bases, leaving 6 bases between the germline ends. Germline V gene data show CDR1 as LGHDT and CDR2 as YNNKEL (reference sequence). CDR3 in amino acids: CASSQSFTDTQYF. DNA of the CDR3: TGTGCCAGCAGCCAGAGTTTCACAGATACGCAGTATTTT.

This clone was recorded only once. V gene TRBV5-6 combines with J gene TRBJ1-5; a possible D gene is TRBD1 (6 bases). This CDR3 comprises 14 residues. V was clipped by 0 bases and J by 3 bases, with 7 bases between them. Germline CDR1 and CDR2: SGHDT and YYEEEE. CDR3 sequence: CASSLGQVNQPQHF. The CDR3 region has the DNA TGTGCCAGCAGCTTGGGACAGGTCAATCAGCCCCAGCATTTT.

This clone was counted a single time. The V gene is TRBV30, the J gene TRBJ2-2; 10 nucleotides agree with TRBD2. J was trimmed by 5 bases and V by 3 bases; bases with no gene match: 6. The germline CDR1 and CDR2 sequences are GTSNPN and SVGIG (reference sequence). The CDR3 has 15 amino acids. The DNA for the CDR3 is TGTGCCTGGAGGCTAGCGGGGGTTAGTACCGGGGAGCTGTTTTTT. Protein product: CAWRLAGVSTGELFF.

This clone appeared a single time. One end of the junction fails to match germline, which may point to a read error. The chain employs TRBV2 and TRBJ1-4, with 7 positions matching TRBD1. The CDR3 covers 15 residues. Germline lookup yields CDR1 SNHLY and CDR2 FYNNEI. CDR3 coding DNA: TGTGCCAGCAGTAAAGCTCAGGGGGCTAATGAAAAACTGTTTTTT. Translation gives CASSKAQGANEKLFF.

The gene calls are TRBV6-5 and TRBJ1-2, with TRBD1 matching over 7 bases. Germline V lookup: CDR1 MNHEY, CDR2 SVGAGI. CDR3 length: 14 residues. The V and J ends lost 6 bases and 8 bases, in that order; junction bases with no gene match: 12. The CDR3 DNA sequence: TGTGCCAGCAGACCCACAGGGACAGATCGCGGCTACACCTTC. This gives the protein CASRPTGTDRGYTF.

This chain links TRBV3-1 (or the pseudogene TRBV3-2) with TRBJ2-7; unclear D gene. This CDR3 is built from 12 residues. The germline CDR1 and CDR2 sequences are LGHDT and YNNKEL (reference sequence). V was shortened by 5 bases and J by 1 base, with 6 bases between the two germline ends. The CDR3 spells CASSYRSYEQYF. The DNA of the CDR3 is TGTGCCAGCAGCTACCGGTCCTACGAGCAGTACTTC.

The chain couples TRBV2 to TRBJ2-5; 10 bases fit TRBD2. V trimming: 1 base; J trimming: 5 bases; junction bases outside the gene matches: 25. The CDR3 contains 22 residues. Germline V CDR1 and CDR2: SNHLY, FYNNEI. This CDR3 reads CASSEGREVAGGISFPGETQYF. The CDR3 DNA sequence: TGTGCCAGCAGTGAAGGGCGGGAGGTAGCGGGGGGAATCAGTTTTCCCGGGGAGACCCAGTACTTC.

This clone showed up just once. V is TRBV7-9 and J is TRBJ2-7; 7 bases are shared with TRBD1. Germline V gene lookup returns CDR1 SEHNR and CDR2 FQNEAQ (reference sequence). The CDR3 totals 15 residues. V lost 0 bases and J lost 3; bases outside the gene matches: 5. CDR3 nucleotides: TGTGCCAGCAGCTTAGCGGCAGGGGGAGACTACGAGCAGTACTTC. This translates into CASSLAAGGDYEQYF.

The chain recombines TRBV6-2 or TRBV6-3 with TRBJ1-5; D is uncertain. CDR1 MNHEY and CDR2 SVGEGT come from the germline V gene. Trimming cost V 6 bases and J 5 bases, with 26 bases left between them. This CDR3 spans 18 amino acids. This CDR3 reads CASSSGPRLWSGDQPQHF. CDR3 sequence (DNA): TGTGCCAGCAGCTCCGGACCGCGTCTCTGGTCCGGGGATCAGCCCCAGCATTTT.

The rearrangement uses TRBV27 and TRBJ2-1; the match to TRBD2 covers 9 bases. Germline values: CDR1 MNHEY, CDR2 SMNVEV (reference sequence). The CDR3 has 13 residues. Trimming at V came to 4 bases and at J to 8 bases, leaving 3 bases not matched to a gene. CDR3 nucleotide sequence: TGTGCCAGCAGTTGGCGGGAGGGTTATGAGCAGTTCTTC. This codes for CASSWREGYEQFF.

This sequence joins TRBV6-5 and TRBJ2-5; 13 bases fit TRBD2. V trimming: 6 bases; J trimming: 1 base; junction bases outside the gene matches: 2. This CDR3 has 15 amino acids. From germline, CDR1 is MNHEY and CDR2 SVGAGI. The CDR3 reads CASRRLAGGQETQYF. The CDR3 coding sequence is TGTGCCAGCAGGAGACTAGCGGGGGGCCAAGAGACCCAGTACTTC.

The chain couples TRBV28 to TRBJ1-1, with a possible D match to TRBD1 (6 bases). Germline-derived CDR1 and CDR2 are MDHEN and SYDVKM. This CDR3 is built from 15 residues. V gave up 2 bases and J gave up 4 bases, with 14 bases separating them. CDR3 loop: CASSLDTGLGTEAFF. CDR3 nucleotides: TGTGCCAGCAGTTTAGACACAGGGTTAGGCACTGAAGCTTTCTTT.

This chain uses TRBV6-5 with TRBJ2-2; D uncertain. Germline V gene lookup returns CDR1 MNHEY and CDR2 SVGAGI. CDR3 length: 15 amino acids. V was trimmed by 8 bases and J by 4 bases, leaving 17 bases between them. In DNA, the CDR3 is TGTGCCAGCGGATCGGGTAGTAGGTTCACCGGGGAGCTGTTTTTT. Translated: CASGSGSRFTGELFF.

This clone has only one observation. The genes are TRBV24-1 and TRBJ2-2, with TRBD2 identical over 10 bases. The V gene end was trimmed by 6 bases and the J gene end by 1 base; junction bases not matched to a gene: 1. Germline values: CDR1 KGHDR, CDR2 SFDVKD. The CDR3 spans 15 residues. The CDR3 region is CATSSGRVNTGELFF. The CDR3 DNA reads as TGTGCCACCAGTAGCGGGAGGGTGAACACCGGGGAGCTGTTTTTT.

This chain links TRBV7-3 with TRBJ1-6, with D unclear. The CDR3 loop spans 19 amino acids. CDR1 is SGHTA and CDR2 is FQGTGA in the germline V gene. The V gene lost 1 base and the J gene lost 2 bases, with 18 bases spanning the gap. The CDR3 loop reads CASSLISRPDLTYNSPLHF. The CDR3 DNA reads as TGTGCCAGCAGCTTAATATCCAGGCCAGACCTAACCTATAATTCACCCCTCCACTTT.

V usage is TRBV7-2 and J usage is TRBJ2-1; D gene ambiguous. V was shortened by 0 bases and J by 4 bases, with 10 bases between the two germline ends. Germline values: CDR1 SGHTA, CDR2 FQGNSA. There are 15 residues in the CDR3. The CDR3 spells CASSLADTRYNEQFF. The CDR3 DNA is TGTGCCAGCAGCTTAGCAGATACAAGATACAATGAGCAGTTCTTC.

V is TRBV2 and J is TRBJ1-2, with TRBD1 matching over 8 bases. CDR3 size: 15 residues. V lost 5 bases to trimming and J lost 6 bases; unmatched junction nucleotides: 11. Germline lookup yields CDR1 SNHLY and CDR2 FYNNEI. The CDR3 here is CASSKNRGGMDGYTF. The CDR3 DNA sequence: TGTGCCAGCAGTAAAAACAGGGGGGGTATGGATGGCTACACCTTC.

This clone showed up just once. The V gene is TRBV11-2, the J gene TRBJ2-4; D unresolved. Germline-derived CDR1 and CDR2 are SGHAT and FQNNGV. V was cut by 2 bases and J by 0 bases, with 17 bases left in between. The CDR3 is 18 residues long. CDR3 nucleotide sequence: TGTGCCAGCAGCTTATTACTCGGTGGGCCCATAGCCAAAAACATTCAGTACTTC. It is translated as CASSLLLGGPIAKNIQYF.

The rearrangement links TRBV4-1 to TRBJ2-1, with 12 bases fitting TRBD2. J lost 8 bases, V lost 4 bases, and 12 bases had no gene match. Germline V gives CDR1 MGHRA, CDR2 YSYEKL. CDR3 length: 17 residues. The CDR3 DNA reads as TGCGCCAGCAGCCCCCGCCTACTAGCGGGGGGTAGCTATGAGCAGTTCTTC. Its translation is CASSPRLLAGGSYEQFF.

There are a few counts of this clone. The chain couples TRBV2 to TRBJ1-4; 7 nucleotides align to TRBD1. The CDR3 spans 16 residues. With V trimmed by 6 bases and J by 0 bases, 7 bases remained unmatched. The germline V gene has CDR1 SNHLY and CDR2 FYNNEI. The CDR3 here is CASRARDSATNEKLFF. The CDR3 region has the DNA TGTGCCAGCAGGGCAAGGGACAGTGCAACTAATGAAAAACTGTTTTTT. The complete variable domain, with remaining parts taken from reference TRBV2 and TRBJ1-4, reads EPEVTQTPSHQVTQMGQEVILRCVPISNHLYFYWYRQILGQKVEFLVSFYNNEISEKSEIFDDQFSVERPDGSNFTLKIRSTKLEDSAMYFCASRARDSATNEKLFFGSGTQLSVL.

CDR3 amino acids: CSVEDGGGQFF. The CDR3, as DNA: TGCAGCGTTGAAGATGGCGGAGGGCAGTTCTTC. This chain connects TRBV29-1 to TRBJ2-1; maybe TRBD2 (5 bases). The V end was cut by 0 bases, the J end by 12 bases, with 9 bases between. The CDR3 loop spans 11 amino acids. The germline gives CDR1 SQVTM, CDR2 ANQGSEA.